One TCR beta chain is described in this entry. Its specificity is not known. Its ends do not fully match the called genes, so a read error is possible. The data stem from a study of CD8+CD57+ T cells in acquired aplastic anemia. On the study more broadly: Sorted CD4+ and CD8+ cells gave an average of 3.2 ug of DNA. Overall study results and limits: Patients and healthy controls showed no significant CD8+ Simpson's diversity difference. Roughly 29 was the count of CD8+ CDR3 sequences that patients shared with controls.

CDR1 is SNHLY and CDR2 is FYNNEI in the germline V gene. The CDR3 consists of 14 residues. Patients sequenced had flow cytometry evidence of CD8+CD57+ cell expansion. Genomic DNA, the template, was used for profiling of the TCR beta VDJ and CDR3. From the reads, TCRdb called clonotypes with MiXCR, one entry per CDR3 protein. The sample includes hundreds of thousands of distinct CDR3 sequences, around 30% of them seen just once. This clonotype originated in a human donor with aplastic anemia. The sample comprised sorted CD4+, CD8+, or CD8+CD57+ T cells (not recorded which) from PBMCs. The chain recombines TRBV2 with TRBJ1-5; 7 nucleotides align to TRBD1. The CDR3 loop reads CASSQITGVQPQHF. Written as DNA, the CDR3 is TGCGCCAGCAGCCAAATAACAGGGGTTCAGCCCCAGCATTTT.